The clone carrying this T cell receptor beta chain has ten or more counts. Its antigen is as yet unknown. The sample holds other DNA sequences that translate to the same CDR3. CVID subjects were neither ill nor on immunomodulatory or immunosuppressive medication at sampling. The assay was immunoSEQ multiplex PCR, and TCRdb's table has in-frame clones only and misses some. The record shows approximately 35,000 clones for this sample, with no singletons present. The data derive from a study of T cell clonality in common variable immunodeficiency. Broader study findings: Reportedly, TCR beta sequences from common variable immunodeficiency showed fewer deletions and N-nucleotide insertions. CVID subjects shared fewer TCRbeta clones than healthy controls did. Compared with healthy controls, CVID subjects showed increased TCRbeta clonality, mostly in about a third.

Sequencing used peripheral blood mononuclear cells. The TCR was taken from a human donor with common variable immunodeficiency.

CDR3 region: CASREGQGQPQHF. CDR3 DNA (partial): TGTGCCAGCAGGGAGGGACAGGGTCAGCCC. The V and J genes are TRBV2 and TRBJ1-5; 9 bases fit TRBD1. The read finishes 3 residues shy of the CDR3 end, and the germline J gene is used to complete it. Germline CDR1 SNHLY, CDR2 FYNNEI. Germline trimming cut 6 bases from V and 6 bases from J; bases unmatched to any gene: 3. This CDR3 has 13 amino acids.